The 19 T cell receptor beta chains listed next were all sequenced from one sample in a study of radiation and T cells in renal cell carcinoma. Clones were read by immunoSEQ multiplex PCR, and TCRdb kept only the in-frame ones, dropping some. Among 70,000 to 80,000 clones listed, just over 85% were seen once. The time point is: blood 2 weeks post-SBRT. Regarding treatment: 15 Gy SBRT to primary tumor, nephrectomy 4 weeks later. The starting material was blood, obtained from a patient whose treatment included radiotherapy and nephrectomy. The receptors shown here come from a woman between 50 and 59 years old with renal cell carcinoma.

The rearrangement links TRBV6-6 to TRBJ2-6; 7 bases map to TRBD1. Germline V gene data show CDR1 as MNHNY and CDR2 as SVGAGI (reference sequence). Trimming at V came to 6 bases and at J to 2 bases, leaving 1 base not matched to a gene. The CDR3 contains 14 residues. CDR3: CASRTGAGANVLTF. In DNA, the CDR3 is TGTGCCAGCAGAACAGGGGCTGGGGCCAACGTCCTGACTTTC.

Comments on this clone: One end of the junction fails to match germline, which may point to a read error. The chain joins TRBV6-6 to TRBJ1-1, with a possible D match to TRBD1 (5 bases). CDR3 size: 13 residues. In germline, CDR1 is MNHNY, CDR2 SVGAGI (reference sequence). DNA of the CDR3: TGTGCAAGCAGGGCAGACTTGAACACTGAAGCTTTCTTT. Its translation is CASRADLNTEAFF.

The chain links TRBV5-5 to TRBJ2-3; D remains ambiguous. The germline V gene has CDR1 SGHKS and CDR2 YYEKEE (reference sequence). The CDR3 runs 13 residues. The ends were cut back, 4 bases at V and 4 bases at J, with 10 bases in the middle. The CDR3 sequence: CASSGTLADTQYF. The CDR3, as DNA: TGTGCCAGCAGCGGAACTTTGGCAGATACGCAGTATTTT.

V gene TRBV28 combines with J gene TRBJ2-2; D gene unclear. Deletions cut 2 bases from V and 6 bases from J, with 7 bases between. The CDR3 consists of 13 residues. The germline CDR1 and CDR2 sequences are MDHEN and SYDVKM. The CDR3 coding sequence is TGTGCCAGCAGTTTACCAGTCTCCGGGGAGCTGTTTTTT. As protein: CASSLPVSGELFF.

The V and J genes are TRBV30 and TRBJ2-3; D not certain. Germline-derived CDR1 and CDR2 are GTSNPN and SVGIG (reference sequence). The CDR3 has 12 amino acids. V lost 8 bases to trimming and J lost 6 bases, with 15 bases between them. CDR3 residues: CAVTGSGDTQYF. The DNA of the CDR3 is TGTGCCGTGACCGGGTCTGGCGATACGCAGTATTTT. The full variable domain, rest sourced from reference TRBV30 and TRBJ2-3, is SQTIHQWPATLVQPVGSPLSLECTVEGTSNPNLYWYRQAAGRGLQLLFYSVGIGQISSEVPQNLSASRPQDRQFILSSKKLLLSDSGFYLCAVTGSGDTQYFGPGTRLTVL.

V and J are TRBV28 and TRBJ1-4, with D possibly being TRBD1 (5 bases). V was shortened by 6 bases and J by 7 bases, with 18 bases between the two germline ends. Germline CDR1 MDHEN, CDR2 SYDVKM. The CDR3 has 15 residues. The CDR3 DNA is TGTGCCAGCAGAGGGGTCCCACCGGATGGTGAAAAACTGTTTTTT. Its translation: CASRGVPPDGEKLFF.

This clone occurred a few times. For the CDR3, the DNA is TGTGCCAGCAGCCCCGTGTGGACTAGCGGGTACAATGAGCAGTTCTTC. The encoded protein is CASSPVWTSGYNEQFF. This chain links TRBV7-2 with TRBJ2-1; 11 bases line up with TRBD2. Germline V gene lookup returns CDR1 SGHTA and CDR2 FQGNSA. J was trimmed by 4 bases and V by 5 bases; bases with no gene match: 7. The CDR3 spans 16 residues.

This chain connects TRBV19 to TRBJ2-1; 7 bases are a match to TRBD2. Germline V gene lookup returns CDR1 LNHDA and CDR2 SQIVND (reference sequence). There are 14 residues in the CDR3. V trimming: 4 bases; J trimming: 7 bases; junction bases outside the gene matches: 7. This chain's CDR3 is CASSNVGRKNEQFF. The CDR3 coding sequence is TGTGCCAGTAGTAACGTCGGGAGGAAGAATGAGCAGTTCTTC.

The V and J genes are TRBV27 and TRBJ2-4; 9 bases align to TRBD2. The germline V gene has CDR1 MNHEY and CDR2 SMNVEV (reference sequence). This CDR3 spans 16 amino acids. The ends lost 8 bases at V and 3 bases at J; junction bases unmatched: 11. As DNA, the CDR3 is TGTGCCAGCGGCAGACTAGCGGTAGATCTCAAAAACATTCAGTACTTC. Its protein is CASGRLAVDLKNIQYF.

The rearrangement uses TRBV5-4 and TRBJ1-2, with D unresolved. The V gene lost 4 bases and the J gene lost 4 bases, with 11 bases spanning the gap. The CDR3 consists of 13 residues. Germline CDR1 SGHNT, CDR2 YYREEE (reference sequence). CDR3 nucleotides: TGTGCCAGCAGCCAAGATCCCGGCTATGGCTACACCTTC. Translation: CASSQDPGYGYTF.

The chain is built from TRBV19 and TRBJ1-2; 7 bases match TRBD1. The CDR3 is made up of 13 amino acids. Germline V gene data show CDR1 as LNHDA and CDR2 as SQIVND (reference sequence). J gave up 10 bases and V 4 bases, and 9 bases lay outside the gene matches. Written as DNA, the CDR3 is TGTGCCAGTAGTACCACCGGGACAGCCGCCTACACCTTC. This sequence encodes CASSTTGTAAYTF.

The chain employs TRBV7-8 and TRBJ1-2, with 8 bases matching TRBD1. CDR1 and CDR2 from the germline V gene are SGHVS and FQNEAQ. CDR3 length: 13 amino acids. The junction had 8 bases not matched to a gene; V was cut back by 6 bases and J by 8 bases. CDR3 loop: CASRAGTGLGYTF. CDR3 nucleotide sequence: TGTGCCAGCAGAGCGGGGACAGGTCTCGGCTACACCTTC.

This clone was recorded only once. This chain uses TRBV19 with TRBJ1-1, with TRBD1 as a possible D gene (6 bases). V lost 5 bases and J 5 bases, leaving 21 bases between the germline ends. The CDR3 is made up of 16 amino acids. Germline CDR1 LNHDA, CDR2 SQIVND (reference sequence). CDR3 DNA: TGTGCCAGTAGTCTTCGGACAGTTTCGGGACGGACTGAAGCTTTCTTT. Protein product: CASSLRTVSGRTEAFF.

This clone was found a few times. The chain uses TRBV10-1 and TRBJ2-3, with 7 positions matching TRBD2. This CDR3 has 14 amino acids. CDR1 and CDR2 (germline): WNHNN, SYGVQD (reference sequence). V shed 3 bases, J shed 10 bases, and the junction held 10 bases outside the gene matches. This CDR3 reads CASSDESGGASQYF. As DNA, the CDR3 is TGCGCCAGCAGTGACGAGTCGGGAGGAGCGTCGCAGTATTTT.

The chain has TRBV21-1 and TRBJ1-3. TRBV21-1 is a pseudogene. The CDR3 extends over 14 amino acids. The CDR3 region has the DNA TGTGCCAGCAGCAAAGTAGACTCTGGAAACACCATATATTTT. This encodes CASSKVDSGNTIYF.

The V gene is TRBV4-3, the J gene TRBJ2-4; 9 bases align to TRBD1. The CDR3 contains 17 residues. From germline, CDR1 is LGHNA and CDR2 YSLEER. The V segment lost 1 base and the J segment 1 base; nucleotides outside the gene matches: 5. CDR3 amino acids: CASSQGTGGAAKNIQYF. The CDR3 region has the DNA TGCGCCAGCAGCCAAGGCACAGGGGGCGCCGCCAAAAACATTCAGTACTTC.

J is TRBJ2-7 and V is TRBV18; no clear D gene. V was shortened by 2 bases and J by 4 bases, with 9 bases between the two germline ends. The V gene's germline CDR1 is KGHSH and CDR2 LQKENI. The CDR3 has 13 residues. CDR3 loop: CASSPNLLYEQYF. CDR3 bases: TGTGCCAGCTCACCAAATTTGCTGTACGAGCAGTACTTC. Variable domain in full (rest from reference TRBV18 and TRBJ2-7): NAGVMQNPRHLVRRRGQEARLRCSPMKGHSHVYWYRQLPEEGLKFMVYLQKENIIDESGMPKERFSAEFPKEGPSILRIQQVVRGDSAAYFCASSPNLLYEQYFGPGTRLTVT.

The chain carries TRBV7-3 and TRBJ2-2; 7 bases are a match to TRBD2. Germline CDR1 reads SGHTA; CDR2 reads FQGTGA. The CDR3 has 16 residues. The trim removed 5 bases at V and 3 bases at J, leaving 9 bases unmatched. The CDR3 DNA reads as TGTGCCAGCAGCATCCGGGGAGGGCCGGACACCGGGGAGCTGTTTTTT. This encodes CASSIRGGPDTGELFF.

The chain recombines TRBV5-1 with TRBJ2-3; D is possibly TRBD2 (5 bases). There are 16 residues in the CDR3. V was pared by 1 base and J by 2 bases, with 14 bases between. Germline CDR1 and CDR2: SGHRS and YFSETQ. In nucleotides, the CDR3 is TGCGCCAGCAGCTTGCGCGCGGAGGCCCACACAGATACGCAGTATTTT. Translating gives CASSLRAEAHTDTQYF.